This TCR beta chain appears in the sequencing data of a study of blood T cell repertoires in COVID-19. Turning to the study itself: COVID-19 samples, acute and convalescent, were from the United States, Italy and Spain. In each case, the material was cDNA or gDNA derived from T cells, B-cell-depleted T cells, or PBMCs.

Only in-frame clones appear in the TCRdb table, and some are missing; sequencing was by immunoSEQ multiplex PCR. The sample consists of roughly 410,000 clones, around nine tenths of them appearing once. The CDR3 length is 12 residues. The junction had 6 bases not matched to a gene; V was cut back by 8 bases and J by 7 bases. V gene TRBV12-3 or TRBV12-4 combines with J gene TRBJ1-2; 8 nucleotides line up with TRBD1. The sequenced material came from peripheral blood. The origin of this receptor is a woman aged 40 to 50 with COVID-19, enrolled during active disease. CDR3 nucleotide sequence: TGTGCCAGCGGCCTGACAGGGGCTGGCTACACCTTC. This codes for CASGLTGAGYTF.